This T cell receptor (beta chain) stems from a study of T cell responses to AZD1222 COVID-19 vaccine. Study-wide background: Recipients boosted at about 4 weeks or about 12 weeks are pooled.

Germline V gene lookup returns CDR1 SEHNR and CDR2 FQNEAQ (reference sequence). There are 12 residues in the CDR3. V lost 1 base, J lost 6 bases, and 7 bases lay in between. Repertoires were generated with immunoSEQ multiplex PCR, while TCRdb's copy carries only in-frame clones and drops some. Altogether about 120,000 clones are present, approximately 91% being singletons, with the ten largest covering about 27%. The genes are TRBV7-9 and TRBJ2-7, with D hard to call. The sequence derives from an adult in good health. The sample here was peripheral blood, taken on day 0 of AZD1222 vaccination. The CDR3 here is CASSLELGEQYF. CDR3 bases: TGTGCCAGCAGCTTAGAGCTTGGCGAGCAGTACTTC.